The 21 T cell receptor beta chains reported below all come from one sample, sequenced in a study of synovial regulatory T cells in juvenile arthritis (dated by TCRdb to the mid-2010s). The method behind the library was the immunoSEQ multiplex PCR assay. TCRdb re-hosts the immuneACCESS table, in-frame sequences only. Its copies lack some clones; in the studies checked, an unresolved V gene accounts for under half of them, and the cause for the rest is not known. The data table for this sample lists 8,500 to 10,000 clones. In total, the top ten clones hold about 1.7% of the sample. No antigen is known for these receptors. What the research found in general, with its limitations: TCR diversity was lower in blood iaTreg cells than in other blood Treg cells, which is consistent with antigen-driven expansion.

Sample: Treg cells from blood. Reading the label with the study, this specimen's cell subset or site is: HLA-DR+ inflammation-associated blood Treg cells. These receptors all stem from a donor younger than 30 with juvenile idiopathic arthritis.

The chain uses TRBV12-2 and TRBJ2-7. TRBV12-2 constitutes a pseudogene. This CDR3 spans 13 amino acids. No nucleotide data were recorded. The CDR3 loop reads CASRARATYEQYF.

The chain carries TRBV2 and TRBJ2-3. This CDR3 contains 13 residues. The protein alone is recorded here. Looked up from germline, CDR1 is SNHLY and CDR2 is FYNNEI. This chain's CDR3 is CASSVMNTDTQYF.

The rearrangement joins TRBV5-1 to TRBJ1-3. The CDR3 covers 15 residues. DNA is not on record. Germline CDR1 SGHRS, CDR2 YFSETQ. CDR3: CASSLEADSGNTIYF.

The chain joins TRBV14 to TRBJ1-6. The CDR3 contains 13 residues. No DNA sequence is on record. Germline CDR1 SGHDN, CDR2 FVKESK. The CDR3 sequence is CASSRSGNSPLHF.

The V gene is TRBV6-5, the J gene TRBJ2-7; without DNA, the TCRdb call of TRBD1 cannot be checked. The CDR3 extends over 14 amino acids. DNA is not recorded here. Germline V lookup: CDR1 MNHEY, CDR2 SVGAGI. Here the CDR3 reads CASRLMGPRDEQYF.

The gene calls are TRBV5-1 and TRBJ1-2; checking the TCRdb D call of TRBD1 is not possible without DNA. This CDR3 region has 12 residues. A DNA sequence was not provided. Germline V gene sequence: CDR1 SGHRS, CDR2 YFSETQ. This CDR3 reads CASSITGYGYTF.

The CDR3 spells CATSEPSGSGYEQYF. This chain uses TRBV15 with TRBJ2-7; the TCRdb D gene call, TRBD2, has no DNA to confirm it. Germline-derived CDR1 and CDR2 are LNHNV and YYDKDF (reference sequence). This CDR3 is 15 amino acids long. No coding sequence is recorded.

V is TRBV13 and J is TRBJ1-1; TCRdb's D call, TRBD1, is unchecked because there is no DNA. The CDR3 is 12 residues long. There is no recorded DNA. Germline loops: CDR1 PRHDT, CDR2 FYEKMQ (reference sequence). CDR3 residues: CASRYMNTEAFF. The entire variable domain, with the rest obtained from reference TRBV13 and TRBJ1-1, is as follows: AAGVIQSPRHLIKEKRETATLKCYPIPRHDTVYWYQQGPGQDPQFLISFYEKMQSDKGSIPDRFSAQQFSDYHSELNMSSLELGDSALYFCASRYMNTEAFFGQGTRLTVV.

The chain carries TRBV7-9 and TRBJ2-1; TCRdb outputs TRBD1, but without DNA this stays unchecked. The CDR3 is made up of 17 amino acids. No DNA is given. Germline V lookup: CDR1 SEHNR, CDR2 FQNEAQ (reference sequence). The CDR3 sequence: CASSLGQGLIRDNEQFF.

The rearrangement links TRBV5-4 to TRBJ2-7; TCRdb returns TRBD2, unconfirmable since there is no DNA. The CDR3 runs to 14 residues. No DNA is listed. Germline V gene data show CDR1 as SGHNT and CDR2 as YYREEE (reference sequence). CDR3 in amino acids: CASSSASGRDEQYF.

The chain has TRBV29-1 and TRBJ2-1; TCRdb's assignment of TRBD1 cannot be checked, as there is no DNA. The CDR3 sequence is 13 residues long. Nucleotide data are not available. Germline CDR1 and CDR2: SQVTM and ANQGSEA. The CDR3 protein is CSVDRRIYNEQFF.

The J gene is TRBJ2-1, the V gene TRBV12-5; no DNA is available, so the TRBD1 call from TCRdb remains unchecked. Germline V gives CDR1 LGHNT, CDR2 FRNRAP. The CDR3 length is 13 residues. The entry carries no DNA sequence. The CDR3 loop reads CASGTGDYNEQFF.

CDR3 loop: CASSDGTGGDYTF. The gene calls are TRBV2 and TRBJ1-2; the D call of TRBD1 rests on TCRdb alone, since no DNA is present to check it. The CDR3 is made up of 13 amino acids. No DNA is listed. The V gene's germline CDR1 is SNHLY and CDR2 FYNNEI.

This chain connects TRBV29-1 to TRBJ2-1; TCRdb gives TRBD2 as the D gene, but with no DNA this cannot be confirmed. Looked up from germline, CDR1 is SQVTM and CDR2 is ANQGSEA. The CDR3 is 12 amino acids. No DNA appears here. The CDR3: CSVGNGYNEQFF.

The chain links TRBV7-6 to TRBJ1-1; as DNA is missing, the TRBD1 call by TCRdb cannot be tested. The CDR3 loop spans 14 amino acids. Only the protein sequence is given. Germline V gives CDR1 SGHVS, CDR2 FNYEAQ. The CDR3 reads CASSWDRRNTEAFF.

On this clone itself: The CDR3 ends on some other residue instead of the conserved phenylalanine or tryptophan, so this is likely a read error. The V and J genes are TRBV28 and TRBJ1-1; without DNA, the TCRdb call of TRBD1 cannot be checked. This CDR3 comprises 13 residues. No DNA accompanies this entry. Germline CDR1 and CDR2: MDHEN and SYDVKM. The CDR3 here is CASRRTGGTEAFL.

The V and J genes are TRBV6-1 and TRBJ2-7; TCRdb calls TRBD2, which cannot be checked without DNA. This CDR3 comprises 14 residues. No DNA appears here. Germline CDR1 is MNHNS and CDR2 is SASEGT. This CDR3 reads CATSLVAGPSEQYF.

The CDR3 here is CASRQGQSTDTQYF. The genes are TRBV7-8 and TRBJ2-3; without DNA, the TCRdb call of TRBD1 cannot be checked. The length of the CDR3 is 14 residues. No DNA sequence was recorded. Germline V gene data show CDR1 as SGHVS and CDR2 as FQNEAQ. The full variable domain, its missing parts supplied by reference TRBV7-8 and TRBJ2-3, is GAGVSQSPRYKVAKRGQDVALRCDPISGHVSLFWYQQALGQGPEFLTYFQNEAQLDKSGLPSDRFFAERPEGSVSTLKIQRTQQEDSAVYLCASRQGQSTDTQYFGPGTRLTVL.

The rearrangement uses TRBV29-1 and TRBJ1-4; TCRdb's D gene call, TRBD1, goes unchecked for lack of DNA. Germline V gives CDR1 SQVTM, CDR2 ANQGSEA. This CDR3 comprises 13 residues. No DNA was logged. The CDR3 spells CSASGSGNEKLFF.

The chain employs TRBV5-1 and TRBJ1-2. Germline loops: CDR1 SGHRS, CDR2 YFSETQ. The CDR3 spans 13 residues. No coding sequence is recorded. The CDR3 spells CASSLAGKGGYTF.

This clone registers medium-sized by frequency. This chain uses TRBV6-4 with TRBJ2-6; TCRdb calls TRBD2, which cannot be checked without DNA. In germline, CDR1 is MRHNA, CDR2 SNTAGT. The CDR3 sequence is 16 residues long. No DNA is recorded. The CDR3 spells CASSDSGGSGANVLTF.